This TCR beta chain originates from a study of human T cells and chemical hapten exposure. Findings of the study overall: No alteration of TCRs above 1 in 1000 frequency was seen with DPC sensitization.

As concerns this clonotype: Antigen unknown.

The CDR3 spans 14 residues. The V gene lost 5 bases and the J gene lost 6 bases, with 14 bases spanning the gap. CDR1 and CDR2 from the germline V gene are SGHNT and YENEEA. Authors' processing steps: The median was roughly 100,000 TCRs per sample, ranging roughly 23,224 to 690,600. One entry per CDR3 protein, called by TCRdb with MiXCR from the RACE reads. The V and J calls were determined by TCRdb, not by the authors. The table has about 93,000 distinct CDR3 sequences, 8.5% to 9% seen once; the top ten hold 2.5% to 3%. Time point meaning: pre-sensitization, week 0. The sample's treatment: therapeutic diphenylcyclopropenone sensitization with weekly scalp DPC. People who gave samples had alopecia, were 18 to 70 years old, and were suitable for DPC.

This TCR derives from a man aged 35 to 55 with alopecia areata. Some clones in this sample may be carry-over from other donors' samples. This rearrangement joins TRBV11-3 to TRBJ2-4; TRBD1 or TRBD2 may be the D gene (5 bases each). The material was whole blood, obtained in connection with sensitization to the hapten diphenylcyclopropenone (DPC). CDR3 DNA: TGTGCCAGCAGCGAAGGAGGACAAATAAACATTCAGTACTTC. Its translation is CASSEGGQINIQYF.